This TCR beta chain was profiled in a study of beta chain features in type 1 diabetes. Across the whole study: The patient and healthy donor groups were comparable for age, gender and cell yields. General study findings and limits: In the patient group, naive, central memory and Treg TCRB repertoires seemed more alike than in the healthy donor group. At VDJ recombination sites, type 1 diabetes patients had fewer insertions and more deleted nucleotides. All four CD4+ subsets of Type 1 diabetes patients contained TCRB CDR3s that were moderately but significantly shorter.

This clone was picked up a small number of times. Its matching antigen is unknown. The investigators reverse transcribed all of the isolated RNA, so they sequenced expressed TCRB transcripts. Libraries were prepared by immunoSEQ multiplex PCR; TCRdb keeps only in-frame clonotypes and omits some of them. The table lists 500,000 to 650,000 clones, roughly 12% of them singletons. Via CD45RO/CCR7/CD25/CD127/CD95/CD27, cells of the CD4+ naive, central memory, regulatory and stem cell-like memory subsets were sorted. The CDR3 consists of 18 residues. The germline V gene has CDR1 SGHVS and CDR2 FQNEAQ. V gave up 0 bases and J gave up 5 bases; unmatched junction bases: 7.

The sample comprised naive CD4+ T cells from blood. The clonotype was recovered from a man aged 30-40 years with type 1 diabetes. The V and J genes are TRBV7-8 and TRBJ2-1; 13 nucleotides line up with TRBD2. The CDR3 DNA reads TGTGCCAGCAGCTTAGCGACGGGACTAGCGGGGATAAACAATGAGCAGTTCTTC. This gives the protein CASSLATGLAGINNEQFF.